Listed below are T cell receptor beta chains from one sample, sequenced in a study of control samples from healthy donors and cancer patients. TCRdb's copy holds only in-frame clones and misses some; the assay was immunoSEQ multiplex PCR. The sample lists about 70,000 clones; around 87% were seen once. What was sequenced was PBMCs. The source is a woman in her forties or fifties with head and neck cancer. Each CDR3 is given with its conserved first and last residue. The D gene is left open where the match is weak. Where a row states a size, it is once, few, many or the class of an expanded clone; other rows omit it.

J: TRBJ2-7; size: -; length: 17; D: TRBD2; V: TRBV4-3; DNA: TGCGCCAGCAGCCGCGCCGCTAGCGGGGGCCTTTCCTACGAGCAGTACTTC; CDR3: CASSRAASGGLSYEQYF
J: TRBJ1-5; size: -; length: 18; D: TRBD1; V: TRBV28; DNA: TGTGCCAGCAGTTTATTGATTGGGGGAGGGGGCTCCAATCAGCCCCAGCATTTT; CDR3: CASSLLIGGGGSNQPQHF
J: TRBJ1-2; size: -; length: 15; D: -; V: TRBV11-2; DNA: TGTGCCAGCAGCTTAACAGCCAGCGGTGGTTATGGCTACACCTTC; CDR3: CASSLTASGGYGYTF
J: TRBJ2-5; size: -; length: 16; D: -; V: TRBV14; DNA: TGTGCCAGCAGCCTGGCAGGGGCCAGGTTGCAAGAGACCCAGTACTTC; CDR3: CASSLAGARLQETQYF
J: TRBJ2-1; size: -; length: 16; D: TRBD2; V: TRBV5-6; DNA: TGTGCCAGCAGCTTGATAGCGGGGACCTCCTACAATGAGCAGTTCTTC; CDR3: CASSLIAGTSYNEQFF
J: TRBJ2-1; size: once; length: 17; D: -; V: TRBV27; DNA: TGTGCCAGCAGTTTGAGGCAGTCCATCCACGCCTACAATGAGCAGTTCTTC; CDR3: CASSLRQSIHAYNEQFF
J: TRBJ1-4; size: -; length: 16; D: -; V: TRBV2; DNA: TGTGCCAGCAGTGAAGGGAGGGCGGCCACCAATGAAAAACTGTTTTTT; CDR3: CASSEGRAATNEKLFF
J: TRBJ1-2; size: -; length: 16; D: -; V: TRBV7-9; DNA: TGTGCCAGCACCTCCGTGGAGGGGCTGGCCTGGTATGGCTACACCTTC; CDR3: CASTSVEGLAWYGYTF
J: TRBJ1-6; size: -; length: 14; D: -; V: TRBV9; DNA: TGTGCCAGCAGCGTAGGCAGGGGAGGTTCACCCCTCCACTTT; CDR3: CASSVGRGGSPLHF
J: TRBJ1-2; size: -; length: 16; D: TRBD1; V: TRBV5-1; DNA: TGCGCCAGCAGCCCCCTAGCCGGGACAGGGGATCGTGGCTACACCTTC; CDR3: CASSPLAGTGDRGYTF
J: TRBJ1-4; size: -; length: 17; D: -; V: TRBV18; DNA: TGTGCCAGCTCACCCCACCAACGTGCAGTCGATAATGAAAAACTGTTTTTT; CDR3: CASSPHQRAVDNEKLFF
J: TRBJ2-7; size: -; length: 16; D: TRBD1; V: TRBV5-1; DNA: TGCGCCAGCAGCTTGGCGGGGACAGGCAAAGGCACCGAGCAGTACTTC; CDR3: CASSLAGTGKGTEQYF
J: TRBJ2-1; size: -; length: 15; D: -; V: TRBV9; DNA: TGTGCCAGCAGCGTAAGCTGGAGCTCCTACAATGAGCAGTTCTTC; CDR3: CASSVSWSSYNEQFF
J: TRBJ2-5; size: -; length: 17; D: TRBD2; V: TRBV18; DNA: TGTGCCAGCTCACCACTGGGACTACCGAGTCACCAAGAGACCCAGTACTTC; CDR3: CASSPLGLPSHQETQYF
J: TRBJ2-6; size: -; length: 16; D: TRBD2; V: TRBV7-8; DNA: TGTGCCAGCAGCTTACTCCGGGGGGGCGGGGCCAACGTCCTGACTTTC; CDR3: CASSLLRGGGANVLTF
J: TRBJ1-3; size: once; length: 15; D: -; V: TRBV6-5; DNA: TGTGCCAGCAGTTCCGCACTCGTCTCTGGAAACACCATATATTTT; CDR3: CASSSALVSGNTIYF
J: TRBJ1-2; size: -; length: 14; D: -; V: TRBV27; DNA: TGTGCCAGCAGCCACCTAGGCCGGGGATATGGCTACACCTTC; CDR3: CASSHLGRGYGYTF
J: TRBJ2-7; size: -; length: 15; D: -; V: TRBV4-1; DNA: TGCGCCAGCAGCCAAGAGATCACCTCAGCCGACGAGCAGTACTTC; CDR3: CASSQEITSADEQYF
J: TRBJ2-5; size: -; length: 13; D: -; V: TRBV7-2; DNA: TGTGCCAGCAGCTCACAGGGCCTGGAGACCCAGTACTTC; CDR3: CASSSQGLETQYF